The clone carrying this TCR beta chain was observed at least ten times. Its target is unknown. These data originate in a study of blood T cells in healthy people across ages. Alongside a J-beta primer mix, a sample-barcoded 5' primer served in a second PCR lasting about 6 to 12 cycles. Each cDNA molecule was tagged by a template-switch adaptor that had 12 random nucleotides. In TCRdb, the 5' RACE reads were re-called with MiXCR into one record per CDR3 protein. The table records 800,000 or so distinct CDR3 sequences, more than 35% of them present only once. Aged roughly 6 to 90, donors were systemically healthy Caucasians from Russia. This CDR3 has 15 amino acids. The trim removed 5 bases at V and 4 bases at J, leaving 6 bases unmatched. Whole-study findings and limits: A roughly linear fall in TCR beta diversity per million T cells was seen with increasing age. The unknown donor CMV status may have confounded expanded clonotype changes.

V is TRBV12-3 or TRBV12-4 and J is TRBJ2-1; TRBD1 matches 9 bases. This sequence originates from a man older than 75 in good health. The sequenced sample was blood. CDR3 region: CASSPTGTGYNEQFF. As DNA, the CDR3 is TGTGCCAGCAGTCCTACCGGGACAGGGTACAATGAGCAGTTCTTC.